The T cell receptor beta chain described here comes from a study of blood T cell repertoires in COVID-19. At the level of the study: Sites in the United States, Italy and Spain provided acute and convalescent COVID-19 samples.

As handled by the study authors: Researchers report that nucleated cell counts were estimated from reference gene primer amplification. The table came from immunoSEQ multiplex PCR; TCRdb's copy has only in-frame clones and leaves some out. V and J calls and clone size are given by that table; D and trimming were obtained from the DNA. The table shows approximately 290,000 clones, with approximately 90% occurring only once. The CDR3 spans 15 residues. Germline trimming cut 7 bases from V and 2 bases from J; bases unmatched to any gene: 9. In germline, CDR1 is MGHDK, CDR2 SYGVNS. V usage is TRBV25-1 and J usage is TRBJ2-7; the match to TRBD2 covers 9 bases. The sequencing sample was made of peripheral blood. The clonotype originates from a man aged 25-45 years with acute or convalescent COVID-19. Here the CDR3 DNA reads TGTGCCAGCAAGGGAGCGGGGGGCCTGACCTACGAGCAGTACTTC. It codes for CASKGAGGLTYEQYF.